These T cell receptor beta chains were read from a single sample in a study of blood T cell repertoires in COVID-19. Some clones are missing from TCRdb's copy, which holds only in-frame ones; the method was immunoSEQ multiplex PCR. The sample holds approximately 400,000 clones, around 88% seen once. The sample was peripheral blood. The receptors derive from a woman in her fifties or sixties with COVID-19, enrolled during active disease. The CDR3 runs from the conserved cysteine through the conserved F or W. Each record gives: J gene, V gene, D gene, clone size, CDR3 DNA, CDR3 protein. A D gene is named only where the DNA matches it firmly. The listing skips clone size in some rows; elsewhere it reads once, few, many or a size class.

TRBJ2-5 TRBV7-2 NA NA TGTGCCAGCAGCTTAGCTACGGGAGAGACCCAGTACTTC CASSLATGETQYF
TRBJ2-1 TRBV5-4 NA once TGTGCCAGCAGCGGTGGGGCCCCCGACTCCTACAATGAGCAGTTCTTC CASSGGAPDSYNEQFF
TRBJ2-7 TRBV29-1 TRBD2 NA TGCAGCGTGGGGGGAGGGACCGAGCAGTACTTC CSVGGGTEQYF
TRBJ1-2 TRBV13 NA once NA CASSLSLFGEENYGYTF
TRBJ1-1 TRBV12-3/TRBV12-4 NA few TGTGCCAGCAGAAGACAATTGAACACTGAAGCTTTCTTT CASRRQLNTEAFF
TRBJ1-1 TRBV5-6 TRBD1 NA TGTGCCAGCAGCGCGACAGGGCCTTCTTTCACTGAAGCTTTCTTT CASSATGPSFTEAFF
TRBJ2-1 TRBV13 NA NA TGTGCCAGCAGCCGTCCCGACAGCTACAATGAGCAGTTCTTC CASSRPDSYNEQFF
TRBJ1-4 TRBV9 NA NA TGTGCCAGCAGCCCCGGGAGGGAGGGGCTGTTTTTT CASSPGREGLFF
TRBJ2-3 TRBV6-5 TRBD2 NA TGTGCCAGCCGGGGGGGGCGGGGGCGTACAGATACGCAGTATTTT CASRGGRGRTDTQYF
TRBJ1-6 TRBV6-1 NA once TGTGCCAGCAGTGAACGAGGAGTATCCGTCTTT CASSERGVSVF
TRBJ1-6 TRBV19 TRBD1 NA TGTGCCAGTAGTCCGGGACAGGGTAAGGGACCCCTCCACTTT CASSPGQGKGPLHF
TRBJ1-6 TRBV29-1 NA NA TGCAGCGTTGAAATGAGGGGGTCCCTCCACTTT CSVEMRGSLHF
TRBJ1-1 TRBV7-9 NA NA TGTGCCAGCAGCTTAGGGCGGCAGGGGGAAGCTTTCTTT CASSLGRQGEAFF
TRBJ1-1 TRBV12-3/TRBV12-4 NA once TGTGCCAGCAGTAAGGGAGGGGAAACTTTCTTT CASSKGGETFF
TRBJ1-1 TRBV9 TRBD1 few TGTGCCAGCAGCCTCGGGACAGAGAACACTGAAGCTTTCTTT CASSLGTENTEAFF
TRBJ1-2 TRBV6-5 NA NA TGTGCCAGCAGCGGGGGAGTTGACTATGGCTACACCTTC CASSGGVDYGYTF
TRBJ2-2 TRBV9 NA NA TGTGCCAGCGCGGCACTGAACACCGGGGAGCTGTTTTTT CASAALNTGELFF
TRBJ1-1 TRBV18 NA NA TGTGCCAGCTCACCAGGGCAGAACACTGAAGCTTTCTTT CASSPGQNTEAFF
TRBJ2-7 TRBV2 NA NA TGTGCCAGCAGAAGTGGCAGGGGAGCCTACGAGCAGTACTTC CASRSGRGAYEQYF
TRBJ2-6 TRBV5-1 TRBD1 NA TGCGCCAGCAGCCCCTGGGACAGGGTTCCTGGGGCCAACGTCCTGACTTTC CASSPWDRVPGANVLTF
TRBJ2-3 TRBV20-1 TRBD2 NA TGCAGTGCTAGTGGGCCGGGACTAGCCACCCCGGGTACGCAGTATTTT CSASGPGLATPGTQYF
TRBJ2-7 TRBV12-3/TRBV12-4 TRBD2 NA TGTGCCAGCAGTTTAGGGGGGGGTTCCGAGCAGTACTTC CASSLGGGSEQYF
TRBJ2-3 TRBV10-1 TRBD2 NA TGCGCCAGCAGTGAGTCGTCTAGCGGGGGCACAGATACGCAGTATTTT CASSESSSGGTDTQYF
TRBJ2-2 TRBV5-1 NA NA TGCGCCAGCAGCTTTCGGGCAGGGAGGTCCGGGGAGCTGTTTTTT CASSFRAGRSGELFF
TRBJ2-7 TRBV6-6 TRBD1 NA TGTGCCAGCAGTGGGACAGGGGATCACGAGCAGTACTTC CASSGTGDHEQYF
TRBJ1-1 TRBV10-3 NA NA TGTGCCATCAATTCGGACACTGAAGCTTTCTTT CAINSDTEAFF
TRBJ1-5 TRBV5-6 NA NA TGTGCCAGCAGCTGGGGGGGCCTCTATAGCAATCAGCCCCAGCATTTT CASSWGGLYSNQPQHF
TRBJ1-2 TRBV7-2 TRBD1 NA TGTGCCAGCAGCTCCTTTACAGGGGAGGATGGCTACACCTTC CASSSFTGEDGYTF